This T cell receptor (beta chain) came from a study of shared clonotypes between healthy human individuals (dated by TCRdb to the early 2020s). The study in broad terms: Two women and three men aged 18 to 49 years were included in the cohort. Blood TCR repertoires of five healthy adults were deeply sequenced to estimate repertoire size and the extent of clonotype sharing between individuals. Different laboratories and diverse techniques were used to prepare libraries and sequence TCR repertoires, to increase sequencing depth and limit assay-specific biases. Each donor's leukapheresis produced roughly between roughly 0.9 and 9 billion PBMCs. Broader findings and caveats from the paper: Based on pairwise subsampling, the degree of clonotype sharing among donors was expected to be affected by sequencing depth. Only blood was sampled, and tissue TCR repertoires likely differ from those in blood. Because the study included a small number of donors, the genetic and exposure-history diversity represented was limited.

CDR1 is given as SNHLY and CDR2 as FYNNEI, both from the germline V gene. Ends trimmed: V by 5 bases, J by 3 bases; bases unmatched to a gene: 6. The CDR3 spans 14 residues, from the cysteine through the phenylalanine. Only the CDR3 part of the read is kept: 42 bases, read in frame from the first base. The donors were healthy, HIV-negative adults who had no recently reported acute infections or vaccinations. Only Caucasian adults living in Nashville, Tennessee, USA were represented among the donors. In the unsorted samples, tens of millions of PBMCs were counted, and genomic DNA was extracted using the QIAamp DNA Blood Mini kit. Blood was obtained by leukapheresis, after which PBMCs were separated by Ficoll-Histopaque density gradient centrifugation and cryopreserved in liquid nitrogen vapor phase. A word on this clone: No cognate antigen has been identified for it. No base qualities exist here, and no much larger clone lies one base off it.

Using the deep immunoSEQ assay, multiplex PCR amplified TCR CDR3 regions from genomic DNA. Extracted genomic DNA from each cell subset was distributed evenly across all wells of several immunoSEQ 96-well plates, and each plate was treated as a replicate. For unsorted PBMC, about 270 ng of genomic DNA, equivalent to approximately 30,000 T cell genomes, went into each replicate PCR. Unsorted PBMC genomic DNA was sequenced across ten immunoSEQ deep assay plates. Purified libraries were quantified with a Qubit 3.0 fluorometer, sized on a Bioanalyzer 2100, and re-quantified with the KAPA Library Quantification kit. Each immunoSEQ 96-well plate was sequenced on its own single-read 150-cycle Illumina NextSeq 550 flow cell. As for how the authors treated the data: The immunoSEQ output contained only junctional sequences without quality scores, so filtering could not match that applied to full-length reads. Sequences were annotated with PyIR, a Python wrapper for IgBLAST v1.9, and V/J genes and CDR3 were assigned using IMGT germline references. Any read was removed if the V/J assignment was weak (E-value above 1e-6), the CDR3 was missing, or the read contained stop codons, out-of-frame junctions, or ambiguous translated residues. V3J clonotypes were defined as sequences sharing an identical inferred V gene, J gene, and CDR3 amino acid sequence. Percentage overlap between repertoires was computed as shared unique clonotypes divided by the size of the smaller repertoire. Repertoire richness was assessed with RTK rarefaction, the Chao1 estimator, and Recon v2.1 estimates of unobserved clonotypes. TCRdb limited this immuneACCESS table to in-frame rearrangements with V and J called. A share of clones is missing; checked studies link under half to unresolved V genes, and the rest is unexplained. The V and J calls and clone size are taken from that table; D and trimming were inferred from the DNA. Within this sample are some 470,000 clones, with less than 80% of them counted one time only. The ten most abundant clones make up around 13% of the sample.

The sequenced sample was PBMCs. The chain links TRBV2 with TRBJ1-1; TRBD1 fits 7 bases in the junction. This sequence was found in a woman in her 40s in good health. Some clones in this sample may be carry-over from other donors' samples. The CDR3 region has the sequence CASSRLGGHTEAFF. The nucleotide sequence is TGTGCCAGCAGTCGCTTAGGGGGCCACACTGAAGCTTTCTTT.